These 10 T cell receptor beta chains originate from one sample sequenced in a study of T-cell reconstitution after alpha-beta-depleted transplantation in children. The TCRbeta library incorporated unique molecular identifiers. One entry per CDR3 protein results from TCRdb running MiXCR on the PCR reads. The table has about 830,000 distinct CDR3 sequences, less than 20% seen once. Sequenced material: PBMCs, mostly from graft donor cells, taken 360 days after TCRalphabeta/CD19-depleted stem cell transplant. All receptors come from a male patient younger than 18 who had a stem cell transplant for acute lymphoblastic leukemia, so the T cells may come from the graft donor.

CDR3 sequence reads: CSALRAMDRVGVAGETGELFF. Here the CDR3 DNA reads TGCAGTGCCCTACGGGCAATGGACAGGGTAGGAGTAGCGGGAGAAACCGGGGAGCTGTTTTTT. The chain links TRBV20-1 to TRBJ2-2; perhaps TRBD2 as D (9 bases). With 6 bases removed from V and 5 bases from J, the gap between germline ends came to 37 bases. Germline assignment: CDR1 DFQATT and CDR2 SNEGSKA (reference sequence). The CDR3 contains 21 residues.

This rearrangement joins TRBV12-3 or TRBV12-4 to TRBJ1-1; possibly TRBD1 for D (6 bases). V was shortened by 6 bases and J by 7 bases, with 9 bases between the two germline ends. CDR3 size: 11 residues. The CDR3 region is CASSRGIEAFF. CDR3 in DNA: TGTGCCAGCAGCAGGGGAATTGAAGCTTTCTTT.

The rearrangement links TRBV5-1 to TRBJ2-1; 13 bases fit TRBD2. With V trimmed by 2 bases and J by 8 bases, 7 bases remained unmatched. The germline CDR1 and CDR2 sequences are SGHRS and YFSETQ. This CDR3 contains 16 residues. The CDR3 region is CASSFTGLAGWDEQFF. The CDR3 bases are TGCGCCAGCAGCTTTACGGGACTAGCGGGATGGGATGAGCAGTTCTTC.

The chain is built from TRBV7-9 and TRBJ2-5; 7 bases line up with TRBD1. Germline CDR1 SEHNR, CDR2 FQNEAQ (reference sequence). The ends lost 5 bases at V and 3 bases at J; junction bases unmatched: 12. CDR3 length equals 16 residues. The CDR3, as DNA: TGTGCCAGCAGCCCCCCCCCCGGGACAGATAAAGAGACCCAGTACTTC. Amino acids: CASSPPPGTDKETQYF. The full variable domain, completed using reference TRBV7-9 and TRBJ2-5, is DTGVSQNPRHKITKRGQNVTFRCDPISEHNRLYWYRQTLGQGPEFLTYFQNEAQLEKSRLLSDRFSAERPKGSFSTLEIQRTEQGDSAMYLCASSPPPGTDKETQYFGPGTRLLVL.

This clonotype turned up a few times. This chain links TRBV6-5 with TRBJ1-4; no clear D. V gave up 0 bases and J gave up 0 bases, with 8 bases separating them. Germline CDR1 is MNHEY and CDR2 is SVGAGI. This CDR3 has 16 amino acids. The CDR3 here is CASSYSIGTTNEKLFF. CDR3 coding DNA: TGTGCCAGCAGTTACTCGATTGGAACAACTAATGAAAAACTGTTTTTT.

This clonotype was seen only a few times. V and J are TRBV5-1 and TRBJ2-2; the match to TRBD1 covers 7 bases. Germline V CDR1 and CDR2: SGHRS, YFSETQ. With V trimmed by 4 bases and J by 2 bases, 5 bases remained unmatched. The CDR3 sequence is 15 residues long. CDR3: CASSPGQVNTGELFF. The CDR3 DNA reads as TGCGCCAGCAGCCCTGGACAGGTTAACACCGGGGAGCTGTTTTTT.

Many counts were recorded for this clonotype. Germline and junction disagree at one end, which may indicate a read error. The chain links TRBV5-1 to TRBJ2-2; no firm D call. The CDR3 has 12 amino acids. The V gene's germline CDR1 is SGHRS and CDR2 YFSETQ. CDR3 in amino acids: CASSWGTGELFF. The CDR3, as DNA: TGTGCCAGCAGCTGGGGAACCGGGGAGCTGTTTTTT. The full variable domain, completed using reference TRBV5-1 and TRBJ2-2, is KAGVTQTPRYLIKTRGQQVTLSCSPISGHRSVSWYQQTPGQGLQFLFEYFSETQRNKGNFPGRFSGRQFSNSRSEMNVSTLELGDSALYLCASSWGTGELFFGEGSRLTVL.

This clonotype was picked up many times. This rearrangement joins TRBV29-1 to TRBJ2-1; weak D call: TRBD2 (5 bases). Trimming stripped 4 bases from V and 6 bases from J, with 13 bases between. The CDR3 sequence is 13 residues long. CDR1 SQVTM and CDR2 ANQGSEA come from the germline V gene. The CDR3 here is CSVGSGEGNEQFF. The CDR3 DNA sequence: TGCAGCGTTGGGAGCGGAGAGGGCAATGAGCAGTTCTTC.

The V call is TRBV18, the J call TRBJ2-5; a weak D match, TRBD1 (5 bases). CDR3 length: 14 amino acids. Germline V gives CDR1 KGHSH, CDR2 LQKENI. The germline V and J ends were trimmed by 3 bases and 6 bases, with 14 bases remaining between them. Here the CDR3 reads CASSPDIREKTQYF. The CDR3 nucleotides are TGTGCCAGCTCACCGGACATACGAGAGAAGACCCAGTACTTC.

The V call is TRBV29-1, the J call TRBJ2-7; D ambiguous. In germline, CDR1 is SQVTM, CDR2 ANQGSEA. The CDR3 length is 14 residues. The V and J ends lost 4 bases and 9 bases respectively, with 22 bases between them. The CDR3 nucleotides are TGCAGCGTTGGGGCAGCCCTTCCGATTCGGGTGCAGTACTTC. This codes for CSVGAALPIRVQYF.